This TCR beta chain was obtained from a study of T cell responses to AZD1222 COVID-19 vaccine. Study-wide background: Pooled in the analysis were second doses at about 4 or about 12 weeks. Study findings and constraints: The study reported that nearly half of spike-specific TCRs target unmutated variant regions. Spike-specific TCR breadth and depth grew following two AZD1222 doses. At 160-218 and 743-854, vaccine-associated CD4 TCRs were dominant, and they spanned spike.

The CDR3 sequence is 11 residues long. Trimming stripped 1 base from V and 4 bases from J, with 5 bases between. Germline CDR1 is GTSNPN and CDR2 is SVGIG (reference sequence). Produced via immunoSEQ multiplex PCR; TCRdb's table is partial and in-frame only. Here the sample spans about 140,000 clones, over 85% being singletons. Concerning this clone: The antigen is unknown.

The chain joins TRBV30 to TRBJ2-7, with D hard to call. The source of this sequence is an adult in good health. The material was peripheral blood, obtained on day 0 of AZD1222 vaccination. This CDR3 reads CAWSARYEQYF. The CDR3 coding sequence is TGTGCCTGGAGTGCCCGTTACGAGCAGTACTTC.